The subject of this entry is one T cell receptor beta chain. The antigen is undetermined. The method was immunoSEQ multiplex PCR; TCRdb's version includes in-frame clones alone and lacks a portion of them. The table lists about 19,000 clones, 84% of them singletons, with less than 15% in the top ten. The data belong to a study of STAT5B mutations in CD4+ large granular lymphocyte leukemia. Controls came from buffy coats of healthy blood donors. V lost 5 bases, J lost 6 bases, and 17 bases lay in between. Germline loops: CDR1 SGHDT, CDR2 YYEEEE. This CDR3 is built from 15 residues. Study conclusions and caveats: Patient CD4-sorted repertoires looked more clonal than healthy CD4+ repertoires, even without putative leukemic clones.

The material sequenced was CD4+ T cells from blood buffy coats. The TCR comes from a human donor in good health. This chain links TRBV5-6 with TRBJ2-2, with TRBD2 as a possible D gene (6 bases). The CDR3 bases are TGTGCCAGCAGTCGGGACTCCGCTACCCCCGGGGAGCTGTTTTTT. Its protein product is CASSRDSATPGELFF.